What follows is one TCR beta chain and its context. The data originate from a study of early stage breast cancer tumors. Study at large: Of some 15 invasive breast tumors, about a dozen were hormone receptor-positive, HER2-negative. Invasive lobular carcinomas made up four of 12 ER+/PR+/HER2- tumors.

This table comes from immunoSEQ multiplex PCR, and its TCRdb copy is limited to in-frame clones, with some not included. This sample has some 72,000 clones; approximately 80% occur once, and the top ten carry roughly 3.2%. V gave up 5 bases and J gave up 0 bases, with 8 bases separating them. The CDR3 spans 14 residues. Germline assignment: CDR1 LNHDA and CDR2 SQIVND (reference sequence). The chain carries TRBV19 and TRBJ1-5; D unresolved. Material for sequencing was blood. This sequence was found in a person aged 55 to 69 with breast cancer. The CDR3 region is CASSGQLSNQPQHF. The CDR3 DNA is TGTGCCAGTAGTGGGCAGCTTAGCAATCAGCCCCAGCATTTT.